This entry concerns a single T cell receptor beta chain. This specimen comes from a study of blood T cell repertoires in COVID-19. The V gene lost 3 bases and the J gene lost 1 base, with 10 bases spanning the gap. The CDR3 has 14 amino acids. Looked up from germline, CDR1 is SGHNT and CDR2 is YYREEE (reference sequence). Profiled with immunoSEQ multiplex PCR; TCRdb holds only in-frame clones, not every one. Here the sample spans 150,000 to 200,000 clones, approximately 88% being singletons. The TCR sequence derives from a human donor in a cohort sampled during active COVID-19. This chain uses TRBV5-4 with TRBJ1-1; D is perhaps TRBD1 (5 bases). The sample comprised peripheral blood. CDR3 protein: CASSWSTGNTEAFF. The CDR3 DNA sequence: TGTGCCAGCAGCTGGTCTACAGGGAACACTGAAGCTTTCTTT.